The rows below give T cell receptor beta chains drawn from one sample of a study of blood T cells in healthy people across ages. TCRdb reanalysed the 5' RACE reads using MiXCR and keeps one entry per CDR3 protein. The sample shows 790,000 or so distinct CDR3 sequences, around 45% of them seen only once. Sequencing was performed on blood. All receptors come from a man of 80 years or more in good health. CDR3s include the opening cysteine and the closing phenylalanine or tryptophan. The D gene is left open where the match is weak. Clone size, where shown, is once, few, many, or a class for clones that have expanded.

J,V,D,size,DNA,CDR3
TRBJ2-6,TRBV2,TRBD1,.,TGTGCCAGCAGGGGATACGGGACAGGGGGCTTTGGGGCCAACGTCCTGACTTTC,CASRGYGTGGFGANVLTF
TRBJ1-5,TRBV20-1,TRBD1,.,TGCAGTGCTAGAGATGAGGGGAGGACAGGGGGCCTGATCGGGGGCAATCAGCCCCAGCATTTT,CSARDEGRTGGLIGGNQPQHF
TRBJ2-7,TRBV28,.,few,TGTGCCAGCTCGGACGAAATCCCCCACTACGAGCAGTACTTC,CASSDEIPHYEQYF
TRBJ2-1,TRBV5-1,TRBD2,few,TGCGCCAGCAGCCCGGGACTAGCGGGAAGGAATGAGCAGTTCTTC,CASSPGLAGRNEQFF
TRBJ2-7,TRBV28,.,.,TGTGCCACCCTAAACTCCTACGAGCAGTACTTC,CATLNSYEQYF
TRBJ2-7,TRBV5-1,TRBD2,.,TGCGCCAGCGGAAATAGCGGGTTATCCAATGAGCAGTACTTC,CASGNSGLSNEQYF
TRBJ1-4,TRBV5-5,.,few,TGTGCCAGCAGCTACCGGGAACCCCATGAAAAACTGTTTTTT,CASSYREPHEKLFF
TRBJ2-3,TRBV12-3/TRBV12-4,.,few,TGTGCCAGCAGTTTAGTAGGGTCCAGCACAGATACGCAGTATTTT,CASSLVGSSTDTQYF
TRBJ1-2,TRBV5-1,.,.,TGCGCCAGCAGCTCACAGGGAACAGCTAACTATGGCTACACCTTC,CASSSQGTANYGYTF
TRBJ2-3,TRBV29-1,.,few,TGCAGCGTTGTCGATACGCAGTATTTT,CSVVDTQYF
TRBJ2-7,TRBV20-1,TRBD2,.,TGCAGTGCTAGAGATCGACGACTAGCGGGAACCTACGAGCAGTACTTC,CSARDRRLAGTYEQYF
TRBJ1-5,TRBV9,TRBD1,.,TGTGCCAGCAGCGTAGGGGGCAGGGGGAATCAGCCCCAGCATTTT,CASSVGGRGNQPQHF
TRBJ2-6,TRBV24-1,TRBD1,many,TGTGCCACCAGTGGACAGGGGTCCTTCTCTGGGGCCAACGTCCTGACTTTC,CATSGQGSFSGANVLTF
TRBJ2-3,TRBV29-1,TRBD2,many,TGCAGCGCCCATTCGGGACATCGACTAGCGGGCCTTCTTAGCACAGATACGCAGTATTTT,CSAHSGHRLAGLLSTDTQYF
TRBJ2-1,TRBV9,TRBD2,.,TGTGCCAGCAGCGTAGATAGCGGGGGGGTTTACAATGAGCAGTTCTTC,CASSVDSGGVYNEQFF
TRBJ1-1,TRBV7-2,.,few,TGTGCCAGCAGCCCCGAAGGGTTGAACACTGAAGCTTTCTTT,CASSPEGLNTEAFF
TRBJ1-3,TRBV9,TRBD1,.,TGTGCCAGCAGCCCTCGGGACAGGAGAGTGCACAATGGAAACACCATATATTTT,CASSPRDRRVHNGNTIYF
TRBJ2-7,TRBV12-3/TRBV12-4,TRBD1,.,TGTGCCAGCAGTATACAGACAGGGCATTCCCCCAATGAGCAGTACTTC,CASSIQTGHSPNEQYF
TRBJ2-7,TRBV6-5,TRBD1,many,TGTGCCAGCAGTGGGTTGGGACAGGGCAACGAGCAGTACTTC,CASSGLGQGNEQYF
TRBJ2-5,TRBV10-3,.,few,TGTGCCATCAGTGAGTCGAGATCAATCCAAGAGACCCAGTACTTC,CAISESRSIQETQYF
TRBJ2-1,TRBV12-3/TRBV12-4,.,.,TGTGCCAGCAGTTCCTCGACTAGGGGCTCCTACAATGAGCAGTTCTTC,CASSSSTRGSYNEQFF
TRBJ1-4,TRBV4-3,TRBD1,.,TGCGCCAGCAGTCAGAGAGGACAGGGGCGTGGGGAACTGTTTTTT,CASSQRGQGRGELFF
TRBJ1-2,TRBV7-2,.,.,TGTGCCAGCAGCTTATCGCCAGGGGACGCCTATGGCTACACCTTC,CASSLSPGDAYGYTF
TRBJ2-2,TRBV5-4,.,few,TGTGCCAGCAGCATCGACACCGGGGAGCTGTTTTTT,CASSIDTGELFF
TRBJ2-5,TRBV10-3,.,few,TGTGCCATCAGTGAGAAAGGTCGAGGAGAGCAGTACTTC,CAISEKGRGEQYF
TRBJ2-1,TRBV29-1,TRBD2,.,TGCAGCGTGCTGGGACTAGCGGGATACAATGAGCTGTTCTTC,CSVLGLAGYNELFF
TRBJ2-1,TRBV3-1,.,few,TGTGCCACCCGAAAAGGGTACAATGAGCAGTTCTTC,CATRKGYNEQFF
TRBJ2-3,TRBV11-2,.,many,TGTGCCAGCAGCTTAGTCGGTGGGGCAGATACGCAGTATTTT,CASSLVGGADTQYF
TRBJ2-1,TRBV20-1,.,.,TGCAGTGCTAGAGATAGGACCCGGAAAGAGCAGTTCTTC,CSARDRTRKEQFF
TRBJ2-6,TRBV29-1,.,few,TGCAGCGTGCGGTGGCAGGGTAGCATTGGTGGGGCCAACGTCCTGACTTTC,CSVRWQGSIGGANVLTF
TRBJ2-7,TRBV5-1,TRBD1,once,TGCGCCAGCAGCTTGGACAGGGGGCGCTCCGAGCAGTACTTC,CASSLDRGRSEQYF
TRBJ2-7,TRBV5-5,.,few,TGTGCCAGCAGCTCGCAACCAGGGTCCCAAGAGACTCAGTACTTC,CASSSQPGSQETQYF
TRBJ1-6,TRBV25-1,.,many,TGTGCCAGCAGTGAATACACAGGGTTAGATTCACCCCTCCACTTT,CASSEYTGLDSPLHF
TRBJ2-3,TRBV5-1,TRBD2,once,TGCGCCAGCAGTTTGGTCGAGGGAGGGGCCCAAGATACGCAGTATTTT,CASSLVEGGAQDTQYF
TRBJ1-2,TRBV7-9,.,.,TGTGCCAGCAGCTACCAGAGAGGGGGTCAGAGCTATGGCTACACCTTC,CASSYQRGGQSYGYTF
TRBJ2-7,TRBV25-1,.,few,TGTGCCAGCAGTGGGACTCTAGAGCCAGCCTACGAGCAGTACTTC,CASSGTLEPAYEQYF
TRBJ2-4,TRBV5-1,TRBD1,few,TGCGCCAGCAGCTCGGAAAACAGGGGTCCCAACATTCAGTACTTC,CASSSENRGPNIQYF
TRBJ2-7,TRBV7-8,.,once,TGTGCCAGCAGACTCAGGACGGCTAGAAACTCCTACGAGCAGTACTTC,CASRLRTARNSYEQYF
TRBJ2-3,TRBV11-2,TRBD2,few,TGTGCCAGCAGCTTGAGGACCCCCAGGGTAGCGGGAGTAACAGATACGCAGTATTTT,CASSLRTPRVAGVTDTQYF
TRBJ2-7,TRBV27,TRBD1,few,TGTGCCAGCAGTGAGGACAGGGGGTTCAACGAGCAGTACTTC,CASSEDRGFNEQYF
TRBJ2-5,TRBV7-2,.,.,TGTGCCAGCGTAGATAGCTACAGGGGGGGGACCCAGTACTTC,CASVDSYRGGTQYF
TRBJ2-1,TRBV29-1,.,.,TGCAGCGTCGCGGACCTGAACAATGAGCAGTTCTTC,CSVADLNNEQFF
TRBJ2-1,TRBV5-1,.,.,TGCGCCAGCAGCTTAACTAGTGAGAATGAGCAGTTCTTC,CASSLTSENEQFF
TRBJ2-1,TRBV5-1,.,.,TGCGCCAGCAGCCTGAGTGGGCCTGAGCAGTTCTTT,CASSLSGPEQFF
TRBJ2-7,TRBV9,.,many,TGTGCCAGCAGCGTAGTGGACGACGAGCAGTACTTC,CASSVVDDEQYF
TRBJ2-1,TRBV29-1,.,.,TGCAGCGTTGAAGTTTGGGGCAATGAGCAGTTCTTC,CSVEVWGNEQFF
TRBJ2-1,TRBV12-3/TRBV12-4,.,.,TGTGCCAGCAGTCGCACCGGGAACAACAATGAGCAGTTCTTC,CASSRTGNNNEQFF
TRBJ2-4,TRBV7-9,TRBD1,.,TGTGCCAGCAGCTCCGGCGCGACAGGGGGAATCGTACAGTACTTC,CASSSGATGGIVQYF
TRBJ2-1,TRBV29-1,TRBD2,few,TGCAGCGCTAGGACTAGCGGGAGGACGGAGCAGTTCTTC,CSARTSGRTEQFF
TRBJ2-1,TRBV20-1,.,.,TGCAGTGCTAGCCGGGGAATGGGGAATGAGCAGTTCTTC,CSASRGMGNEQFF
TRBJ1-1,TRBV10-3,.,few,TGTGCCATCAGTGAGTCGGGCCCGGACACTGAAGCTTTCTTT,CAISESGPDTEAFF
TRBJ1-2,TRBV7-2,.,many,TGTGCCAGCAGCCTTGGAGGCGCAACCTCTAACTATGGCTACACCTTC,CASSLGGATSNYGYTF